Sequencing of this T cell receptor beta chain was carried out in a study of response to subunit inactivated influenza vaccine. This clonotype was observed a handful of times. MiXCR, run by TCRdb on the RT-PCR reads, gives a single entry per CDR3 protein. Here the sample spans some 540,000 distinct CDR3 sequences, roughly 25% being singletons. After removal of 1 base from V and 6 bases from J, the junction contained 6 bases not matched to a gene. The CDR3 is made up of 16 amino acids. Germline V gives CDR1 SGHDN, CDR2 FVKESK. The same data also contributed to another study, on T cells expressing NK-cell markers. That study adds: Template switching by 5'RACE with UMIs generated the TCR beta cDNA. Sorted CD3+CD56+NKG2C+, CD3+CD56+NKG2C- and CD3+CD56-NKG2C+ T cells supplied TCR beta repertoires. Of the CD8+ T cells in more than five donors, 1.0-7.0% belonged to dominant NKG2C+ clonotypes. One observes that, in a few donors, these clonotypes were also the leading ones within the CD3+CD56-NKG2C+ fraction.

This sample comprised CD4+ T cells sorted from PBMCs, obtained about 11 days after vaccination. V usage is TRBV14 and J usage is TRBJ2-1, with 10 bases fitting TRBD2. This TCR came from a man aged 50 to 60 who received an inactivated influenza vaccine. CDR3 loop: CASSQGRTSGFNEQFF. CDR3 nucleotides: TGTGCCAGCAGCCAAGGCCGGACTAGCGGATTCAATGAGCAGTTCTTC.